The source of this T cell receptor (beta chain) is a study of identical twins. This clonotype was recorded at least ten times. One entry per CDR3 protein results from TCRdb running MiXCR on the 5' RACE reads. The sample lists hundreds of thousands of distinct CDR3 sequences, approximately 18% occurring once. The sample also formed part of further work on T cells expressing NK-cell markers.

This receptor was obtained from a woman between 18 and 29 years old in good health. Sequencing used PBMCs.

The CDR3 DNA is TGCAGTGCTAGCAGGGGGGATCTGAACACTGAAGCTTTCTTT. Residues: CSASRGDLNTEAFF. This chain connects TRBV20-1 to TRBJ1-1; 7 nucleotides agree with TRBD1. The germline V gene has CDR1 DFQATT and CDR2 SNEGSKA (reference sequence). The ends lost 3 bases at V and 0 bases at J; junction bases unmatched: 4. CDR3 size: 14 residues.